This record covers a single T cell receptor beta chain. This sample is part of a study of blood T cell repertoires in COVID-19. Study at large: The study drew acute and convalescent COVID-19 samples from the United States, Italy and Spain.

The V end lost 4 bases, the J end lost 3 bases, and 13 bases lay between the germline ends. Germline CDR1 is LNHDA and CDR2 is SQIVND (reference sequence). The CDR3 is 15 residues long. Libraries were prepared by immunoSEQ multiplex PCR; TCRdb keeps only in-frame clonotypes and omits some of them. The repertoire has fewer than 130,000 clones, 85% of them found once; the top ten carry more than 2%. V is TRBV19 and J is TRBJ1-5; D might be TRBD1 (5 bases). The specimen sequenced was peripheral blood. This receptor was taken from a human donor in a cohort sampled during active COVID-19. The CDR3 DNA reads TGTGCCAGTAGTACAACCGGGGGAGCCAATCAGCCCCAGCATTTT. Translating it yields CASSTTGGANQPQHF. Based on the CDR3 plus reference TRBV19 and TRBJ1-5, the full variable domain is DGGITQSPKYLFRKEGQNVTLSCEQNLNHDAMYWYRQDPGQGLRLIYYSQIVNDFQKGDIAEGYSVSREKKESFPLTVTSAQKNPTAFYLCASSTTGGANQPQHFGDGTRLSIL.